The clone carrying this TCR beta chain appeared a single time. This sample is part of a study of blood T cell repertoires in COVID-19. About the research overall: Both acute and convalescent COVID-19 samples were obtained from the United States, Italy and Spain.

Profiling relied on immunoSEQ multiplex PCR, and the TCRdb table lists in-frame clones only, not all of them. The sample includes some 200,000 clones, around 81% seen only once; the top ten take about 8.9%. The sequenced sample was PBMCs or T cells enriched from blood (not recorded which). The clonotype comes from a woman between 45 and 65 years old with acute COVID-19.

CDR3 in amino acids: CASSQDLSSNQPQHF. CDR3 in DNA: TGTGCCAGCAGCCAAGATCTATCCAGCAATCAGCCCCAGCATTTT. The gene calls are TRBV4-2 and TRBJ1-5; no clear D gene. The CDR3 totals 15 residues. Per the germline V gene, CDR1 is LGHNA and CDR2 is YNFKEQ. V was clipped by 0 bases and J by 1 base, with 7 bases between them.